This TCR beta chain came from a study of T cell changes during pregnancy in multiple sclerosis. Clones were sequenced by immunoSEQ multiplex PCR, and TCRdb holds only the in-frame ones, with some missing. The table has about 70,000 clones, 80% to 95% seen once. This clone came up once. CDR1 and CDR2 from the germline V gene are KGHSH and LQKENI. The CDR3 has 14 residues. V was clipped by 2 bases and J by 2 bases, with 9 bases between them. The sample was CD8+ T cells from peripheral blood mononuclear cells, taken in the third trimester of pregnancy. The chain combines TRBV18 with TRBJ1-1, with a tentative D call TRBD1 (5 bases). This TCR came from a female donor in good health, enrolled as a control in a pregnancy study. This CDR3 reads CASSPTGENTEAFF. The CDR3 DNA sequence: TGTGCCAGCTCACCAACGGGGGAAAACACTGAAGCTTTCTTT.